These 9 T cell receptor beta chains originate from one sample sequenced in a study of CD8+CD57+ T cells in acquired aplastic anemia. Genomic DNA was employed as the template in profiling TCR beta VDJ and CDR3. One entry per CDR3 protein results from TCRdb running MiXCR on the reads. The sample lists about 200,000 distinct CDR3 sequences, approximately 35% occurring once. The sequencing sample was made of sorted CD4+, CD8+, or CD8+CD57+ T cells (not recorded which) from PBMCs. Receptors originate from a human donor in good health, serving as a control.

Details on this clonotype: Lacking the conserved final phenylalanine or tryptophan, this CDR3 likely reflects a read error. V and J are TRBV10-3 and TRBJ2-2, with D possibly being TRBD2 (6 bases). This CDR3 is 15 amino acids long. Per the germline V gene, CDR1 is ENHRY and CDR2 is SYGVKD. V lost 11 bases, J lost 6 bases, and 22 bases lay in between. CDR3 sequence: CASAGEASVAGELFS. The DNA for the CDR3 is TGTGCCTCCGCCGGGGAGGCTAGCGTAGCCGGGGAGCTGTTTTCT.

This clonotype was recorded many times. The chain carries TRBV7-9 and TRBJ1-1; no reliable D call. The CDR3 totals 13 residues. Trimming pared 5 bases from V and 4 bases from J, leaving 11 bases between. Germline assignment: CDR1 SEHNR and CDR2 FQNEAQ (reference sequence). CDR3 amino acids: CASSPMQFTEAFF. The DNA for the CDR3 is TGTGCCAGCAGCCCGATGCAGTTCACTGAAGCTTTCTTT.

This clonotype was recorded at least ten times. The chain combines TRBV5-1 with TRBJ2-7; TRBD2 matches at 11 bases. After removal of 4 bases from V and 2 bases from J, the junction contained 5 bases not matched to a gene. The CDR3 extends over 15 amino acids. Germline assignment: CDR1 SGHRS and CDR2 YFSETQ. The CDR3 coding sequence is TGCGCCAGCAGCCTAAGACTAGCGGGGACCTACGAGCAGTACTTC. This codes for CASSLRLAGTYEQYF.

J is TRBJ1-1 and V is TRBV10-3; D is unresolved. The CDR3 extends over 12 amino acids. The V gene lost 6 bases and the J gene lost 6 bases, with 11 bases spanning the gap. Germline V gene lookup returns CDR1 ENHRY and CDR2 SYGVKD. The CDR3 reads CAIRSGEAEAFF. The CDR3 DNA reads TGTGCCATCAGGTCTGGGGAAGCTGAAGCTTTCTTT.

This clonotype has at least ten counts. This chain uses TRBV2 with TRBJ2-5; 9 nucleotides align to TRBD1. The CDR3 sequence is 14 residues long. The J segment lost 4 bases and the V segment lost 8 bases, leaving 8 bases of the junction unmatched. CDR1 and CDR2 from the germline V gene are SNHLY and FYNNEI. This CDR3 is CASQRQGGGETQYF. As DNA, the CDR3 is TGTGCCAGCCAGAGACAGGGGGGAGGAGAGACCCAGTACTTC.

There are many counts of this clonotype. The V gene is TRBV9, the J gene TRBJ2-5; D gene uncertain. Germline V gene data show CDR1 as SGDLS and CDR2 as YYNGEE. Trimming took 5 bases from V and 5 from J, leaving 22 bases between them. The CDR3 consists of 16 residues. CDR3 sequence: CASSVQDRDNGETQYF. As DNA, the CDR3 is TGTGCCAGCAGTGTTCAAGACCGAGACAATGGGGAGACCCAGTACTTC.

CDR3 residues: CASSLATGGGETQYF. The CDR3 DNA follows: TGTGCCAGCAGCTTGGCGACAGGGGGCGGAGAGACCCAGTACTTC. The chain couples TRBV5-4 to TRBJ2-5; 10 bases map to TRBD1. Per the germline V gene, CDR1 is SGHNT and CDR2 is YYREEE (reference sequence). The CDR3 has 15 amino acids. J gave up 4 bases and V 0 bases, and 3 bases lay outside the gene matches.

J is TRBJ2-4 and V is TRBV4-1; TRBD2 agrees at 9 bases. The CDR3 sequence is 17 residues long. From germline, CDR1 is MGHRA and CDR2 YSYEKL. Trimming took 3 bases from V and 4 from J; bases not matched to a gene: 10. The CDR3 protein is CASSQLVAGGPKNIQYF. CDR3 in DNA: TGCGCCAGCAGCCAGTTGGTTGCGGGAGGGCCAAAAAACATTCAGTACTTC.

This clonotype was recorded at least ten times. The chain joins TRBV2 to TRBJ2-7; perhaps TRBD1 as D (6 bases). The V gene lost 7 bases and the J gene lost 4 bases, with 17 bases spanning the gap. CDR1 is SNHLY and CDR2 is FYNNEI in the germline V gene. This CDR3 has 14 amino acids. The CDR3 nucleotides read TGTGCCAGCACGGGGACACAAACAGAATACGAGCAGTACTTC. Amino acids: CASTGTQTEYEQYF.